The clone carrying this T cell receptor beta chain was recorded a few times. The sample originates from a study of T cells after yellow fever vaccination. Study-wide context: Where fractions had low cell numbers, libraries were prepared from them with the SMART-Seq v4 Ultra Low Input RNA kit. Study findings and constraints: Post-booster reappearance was seen for most primary-vaccination clones (roughly 97% CD4, around 88% CD8).

TCR cDNA, made by 5'RACE template switching, carried an added universal primer site and UMIs. MiXCR, run by TCRdb on the 5' RACE reads, gives a single entry per CDR3 protein. The sample yields 75,000 to 100,000 distinct CDR3 sequences, 8.9% seen once. The receptor's source is a man aged 18 to 29 who received the YFV17D yellow fever vaccine. The specimen was CD8+ T cells not binding an NS4B(214-222) dextramer, sorted from PBMCs, collected less than 16 days after the first yellow fever vaccination.

The CDR3 DNA is TGTGCCAGCAGCTTAGTGGCCGGTTCGGCACCCCTCCACTTT. It codes for CASSLVAGSAPLHF. This rearrangement joins TRBV7-9 to TRBJ1-6; D gene unclear. V was clipped by 1 base and J by 11 bases, with 12 bases between them. The CDR3 totals 14 residues. Germline values: CDR1 SEHNR, CDR2 FQNEAQ (reference sequence).